A single T cell receptor (beta chain) is shown here with its context. J lost 2 bases, V lost 1 base, and 5 bases had no gene match. Germline assignment: CDR1 SEHNR and CDR2 FQNEAQ (reference sequence). This CDR3 has 16 amino acids. A J-beta primer mix and a sample-barcoded 5' primer were used in a second PCR of roughly 7 to 12 cycles. TCRdb used MiXCR to reprocess the 5' RACE reads, holding one entry per CDR3 protein. The sample includes 1.5 million to 2 million distinct CDR3 sequences, 30% to 35% of them seen just once. The sample belongs to a study of blood T cells in healthy people across ages. The source is a woman aged 25 to 39 in good health. V and J are TRBV7-9 and TRBJ1-2, with TRBD1 matching 9 bases. The sequencing input was blood. The CDR3 protein is CASSLGSTGGNYGYTF. DNA for the CDR3: TGTGCCAGCAGCTTAGGGTCGACAGGGGGGAACTATGGCTACACCTTC. Full variable domain (remainder filled in from reference TRBV7-9 and TRBJ1-2): DTGVSQNPRHKITKRGQNVTFRCDPISEHNRLYWYRQTLGQGPEFLTYFQNEAQLEKSRLLSDRFSAERPKGSFSTLEIQRTEQGDSAMYLCASSLGSTGGNYGYTFGSGTRLTVV.